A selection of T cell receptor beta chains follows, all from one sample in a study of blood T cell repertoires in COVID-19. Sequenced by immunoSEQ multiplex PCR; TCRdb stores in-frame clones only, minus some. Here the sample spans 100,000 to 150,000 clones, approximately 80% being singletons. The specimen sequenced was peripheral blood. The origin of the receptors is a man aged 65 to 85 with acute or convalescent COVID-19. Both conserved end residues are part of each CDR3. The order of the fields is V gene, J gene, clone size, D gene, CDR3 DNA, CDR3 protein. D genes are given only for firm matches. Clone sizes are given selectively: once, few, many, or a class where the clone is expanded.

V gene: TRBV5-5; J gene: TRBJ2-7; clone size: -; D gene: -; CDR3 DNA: TGTGCCAGCAGCTTCACCTTTTCTTCCGGCTACGAGCAGTACTTC; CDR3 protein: CASSFTFSSGYEQYF
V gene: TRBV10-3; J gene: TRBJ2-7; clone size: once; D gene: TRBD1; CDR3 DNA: TGTGCCGCGGCCGGACAGGTGGTCGAGCAGTACTTC; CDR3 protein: CAAAGQVVEQYF
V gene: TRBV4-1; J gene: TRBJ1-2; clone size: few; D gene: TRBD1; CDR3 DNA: TGCGCCAGCAGCCAAGAGGACAGGGAGTGGGGCTACACCTTC; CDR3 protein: CASSQEDREWGYTF
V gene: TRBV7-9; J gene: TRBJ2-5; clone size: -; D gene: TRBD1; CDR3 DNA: TGTGCCAGCAGCTCAAGGGGGCCCGAGACCCAGTACTTC; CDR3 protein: CASSSRGPETQYF
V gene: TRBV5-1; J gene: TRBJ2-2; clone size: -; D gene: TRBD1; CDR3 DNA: TGCGCCAGCAGCCCAGGACAGGGGACCGGGGAGCTGTTTTTT; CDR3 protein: CASSPGQGTGELFF
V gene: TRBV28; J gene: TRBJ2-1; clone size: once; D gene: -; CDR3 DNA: TGTGCCAGCAGTTCGGGGTCCCGAGATGAGCAGTTCTTC; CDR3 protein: CASSSGSRDEQFF
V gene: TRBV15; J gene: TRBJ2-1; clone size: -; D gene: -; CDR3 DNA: TGTGCCACCAGCAGAGATCCTCGGCCGGAGAATGAGCAGTTCTTC; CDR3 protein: CATSRDPRPENEQFF
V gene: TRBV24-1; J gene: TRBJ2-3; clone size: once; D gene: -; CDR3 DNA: TGTGCCACCAGTGACCCGAGTGGGCGGAGGACAGATACGCAGTATTTT; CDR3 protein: CATSDPSGRRTDTQYF
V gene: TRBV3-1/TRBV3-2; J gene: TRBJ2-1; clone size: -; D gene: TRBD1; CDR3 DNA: TGTGCCAGCAGCCAAGATTGGACAGGGGGGGCTTCGGATGAGCAGTTCTTC; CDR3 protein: CASSQDWTGGASDEQFF
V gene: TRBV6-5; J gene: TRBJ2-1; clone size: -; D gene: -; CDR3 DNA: TGTGCCAGCAGTTACGCGGGGTTAGGGCAGTTCTTC; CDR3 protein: CASSYAGLGQFF
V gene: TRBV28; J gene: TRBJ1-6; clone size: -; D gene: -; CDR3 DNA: TGTGCCAGCAGCTCACAGCCCTATAATTCACCCCTCCACTTT; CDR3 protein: CASSSQPYNSPLHF
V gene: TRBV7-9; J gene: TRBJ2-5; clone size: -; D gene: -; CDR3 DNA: TGTGCCAGCAGCCCGACAGTAGACAAAGAGACCCAGTACTTC; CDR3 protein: CASSPTVDKETQYF
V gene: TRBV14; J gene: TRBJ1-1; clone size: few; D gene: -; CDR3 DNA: TGTGCCAGCAGCCGTCACCGGGACACCCCTGAAGCTTTCTTT; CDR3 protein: CASSRHRDTPEAFF
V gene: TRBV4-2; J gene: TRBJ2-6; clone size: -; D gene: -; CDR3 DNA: TGTGCCAGCAGCCACCCGGGACAAGACTCTGGGGCCAACGTCCTGACTTTC; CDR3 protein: CASSHPGQDSGANVLTF
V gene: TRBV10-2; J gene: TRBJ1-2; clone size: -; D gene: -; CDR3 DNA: TGCGCCAGCAGTGGGTTGAGGGTTGACTATGGCTACACCTTC; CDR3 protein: CASSGLRVDYGYTF
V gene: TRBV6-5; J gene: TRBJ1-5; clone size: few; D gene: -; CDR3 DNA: TGTGCCAGCAGTCTTGGTCCAGGAACTAATCAGCCCCAGCATTTT; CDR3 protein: CASSLGPGTNQPQHF
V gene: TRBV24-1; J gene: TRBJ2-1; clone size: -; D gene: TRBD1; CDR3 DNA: TGTGCCACCAGTGCTTCACGGGGGCAGGGGGCCTATGAGCAGTTCTTC; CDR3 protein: CATSASRGQGAYEQFF
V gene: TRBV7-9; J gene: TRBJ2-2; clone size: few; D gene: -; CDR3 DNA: TGTGCCAGCAGCCTTTTTACGACAGGGGAGCTGTTTTTT; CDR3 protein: CASSLFTTGELFF
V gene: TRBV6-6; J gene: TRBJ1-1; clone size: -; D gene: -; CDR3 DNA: TGTGCCAGCAGTTACTCCCGTGACGGTACGGGTGAAGCTTTCTTT; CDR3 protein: CASSYSRDGTGEAFF
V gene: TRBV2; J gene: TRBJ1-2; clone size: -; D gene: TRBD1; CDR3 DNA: TGTGCCAACACGGGGAGACAGGGCCCAGGCTATGGCTACACCTTC; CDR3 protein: CANTGRQGPGYGYTF
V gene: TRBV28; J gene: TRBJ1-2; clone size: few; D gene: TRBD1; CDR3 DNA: TGTGCCAGCAGTGGGACAGCGCTGGTAACCTCCTTC; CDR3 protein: CASSGTALVTSF
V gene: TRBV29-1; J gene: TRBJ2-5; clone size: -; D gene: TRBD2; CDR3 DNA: TGCAGCGTGACTAGCGGATACGAGACCCAGTACTTC; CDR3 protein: CSVTSGYETQYF
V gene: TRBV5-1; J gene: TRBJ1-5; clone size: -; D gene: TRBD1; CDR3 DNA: TGCGCCAGCAGCTTGAGTGCAGGGGGTGGTCAGCCCCAGCATTTT; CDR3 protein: CASSLSAGGGQPQHF
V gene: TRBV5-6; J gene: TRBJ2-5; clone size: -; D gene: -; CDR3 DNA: TGTGCCAGCAGCTTGTCTATGGTAACAGAGACCCAGTACTTC; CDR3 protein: CASSLSMVTETQYF
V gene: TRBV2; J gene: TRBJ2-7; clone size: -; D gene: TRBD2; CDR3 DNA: TGTGCGTACCGACTAGCGGGGGGGCGGGAGCAGTACTTC; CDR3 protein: CAYRLAGGREQYF
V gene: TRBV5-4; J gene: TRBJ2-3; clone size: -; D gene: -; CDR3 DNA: TGTGCCAGCAGCCCGGACTGGTCTCTGCAGTATTTT; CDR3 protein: CASSPDWSLQYF
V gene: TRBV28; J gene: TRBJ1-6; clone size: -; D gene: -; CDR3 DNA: TGTGCCAGCACTCCCCCGGGGGGGCATAATTCACCCCTCCACTTT; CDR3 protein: CASTPPGGHNSPLHF
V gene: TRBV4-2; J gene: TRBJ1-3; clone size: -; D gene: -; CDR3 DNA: TGTGCCAGCAGCCAAGAACCCGGGAGCTCTGGAAACACCATATATTTT; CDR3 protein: CASSQEPGSSGNTIYF
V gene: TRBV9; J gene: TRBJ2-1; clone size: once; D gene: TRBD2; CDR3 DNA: TGTGCCAGCAGCGTATCTCACGGGGGGACCTACAATGAGCAGTTCTTC; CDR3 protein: CASSVSHGGTYNEQFF
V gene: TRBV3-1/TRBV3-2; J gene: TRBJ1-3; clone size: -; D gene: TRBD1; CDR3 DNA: TGTGCCAGCAGCCGGAGACAGGGAGCTGGAAACACCATATATTTT; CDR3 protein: CASSRRQGAGNTIYF
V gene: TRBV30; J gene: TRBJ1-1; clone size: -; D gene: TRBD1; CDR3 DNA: TGTGCCTGGAGTGGCCTACAGGGGATGGGCACTGAAGCTTTCTTT; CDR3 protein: CAWSGLQGMGTEAFF
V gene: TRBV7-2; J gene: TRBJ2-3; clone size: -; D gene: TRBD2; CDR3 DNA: TGTGCCAGCAGCCAATCTAGCGGGGGGGCTGGTACGCAGTATTTT; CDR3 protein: CASSQSSGGAGTQYF
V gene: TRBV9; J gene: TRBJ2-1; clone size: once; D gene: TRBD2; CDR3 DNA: TGTGCCAGCAGCGTAGGACTAGCGGGGGCAAATGAGCAGTTCTTC; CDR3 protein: CASSVGLAGANEQFF
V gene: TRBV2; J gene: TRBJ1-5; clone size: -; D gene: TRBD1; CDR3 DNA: TGTGCCAGCAGTAAGACAGGGCAACGTCAGCCCCAGCATTTT; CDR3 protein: CASSKTGQRQPQHF
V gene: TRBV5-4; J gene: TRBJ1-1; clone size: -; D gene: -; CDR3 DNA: TGTGCCAGCAGCAACAGGGTGAACACTGAAGCTTTCTTT; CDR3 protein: CASSNRVNTEAFF
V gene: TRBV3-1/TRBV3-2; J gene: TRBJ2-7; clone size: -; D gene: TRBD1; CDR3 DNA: TGTGCCAGCAGCCCCGGGACAGGGACCTACGAGCAGTACTTC; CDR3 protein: CASSPGTGTYEQYF
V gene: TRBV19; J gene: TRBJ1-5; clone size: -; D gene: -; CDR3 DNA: TGTGCCAGTAGTATAGGGGCCAGGGCCTCGGGTCAGCCCCAGCATTTT; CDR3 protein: CASSIGARASGQPQHF
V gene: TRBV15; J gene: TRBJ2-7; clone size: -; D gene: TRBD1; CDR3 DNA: TGTGCCACCAGCAGAGACGTGTGGGGGACAGAGTCCTACGAGCAGTACTTC; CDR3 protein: CATSRDVWGTESYEQYF
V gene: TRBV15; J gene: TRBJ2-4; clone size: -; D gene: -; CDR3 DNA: TGTGCCACCAGCAGAGATAGTTCGGTTTCTAACATTCAGTACTTC; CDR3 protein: CATSRDSSVSNIQYF
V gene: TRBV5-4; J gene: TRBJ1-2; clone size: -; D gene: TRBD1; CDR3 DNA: TGTGCCAGCAGCTTTGACAGGGCCTATGGCTACACCTTC; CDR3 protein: CASSFDRAYGYTF
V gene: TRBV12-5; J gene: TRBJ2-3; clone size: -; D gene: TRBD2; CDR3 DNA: TGTGCTAGTGGTTTGCTGCTAGCGGGGGGAATGACAGATACGCAGTATTTT; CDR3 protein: CASGLLLAGGMTDTQYF
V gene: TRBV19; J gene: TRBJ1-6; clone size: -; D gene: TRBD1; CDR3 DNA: TGTGCCAGTAGCCCGGGACAGGGAAAGGAGAGGCCCTATAATTCACCCCTCCACTTT; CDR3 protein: CASSPGQGKERPYNSPLHF